This entry features one T cell receptor (beta chain) sequence. This sample was taken from a study of blood T cell repertoires in COVID-19. Study overall: Acute and convalescent COVID-19 specimens originated in the United States, Italy and Spain.

Germline V lookup: CDR1 SGHRS, CDR2 YFSETQ. The CDR3 has 14 amino acids. V lost 3 bases and J lost 5, with 14 bases in between. Source study methods: How many nucleated cells were present was estimated from reference gene primer amplification. Sequencing used immunoSEQ multiplex PCR; TCRdb keeps in-frame clones, though not all of them. V, J and clone size derive from that table, while D and trimming were established from the DNA sequence. The table records approximately 170,000 clones, approximately 82% of them present only once. The sequenced sample was peripheral blood. The origin of this receptor is a woman in her sixties or seventies who had recovered from COVID-19. The J gene is TRBJ1-2, the V gene TRBV5-1, with D possibly TRBD1 on 5 matching bases. CDR3 sequence reads: CASSSSWRGYGYTF. DNA for the CDR3: TGCGCCAGCAGCTCCAGTTGGAGGGGTTATGGCTACACCTTC.